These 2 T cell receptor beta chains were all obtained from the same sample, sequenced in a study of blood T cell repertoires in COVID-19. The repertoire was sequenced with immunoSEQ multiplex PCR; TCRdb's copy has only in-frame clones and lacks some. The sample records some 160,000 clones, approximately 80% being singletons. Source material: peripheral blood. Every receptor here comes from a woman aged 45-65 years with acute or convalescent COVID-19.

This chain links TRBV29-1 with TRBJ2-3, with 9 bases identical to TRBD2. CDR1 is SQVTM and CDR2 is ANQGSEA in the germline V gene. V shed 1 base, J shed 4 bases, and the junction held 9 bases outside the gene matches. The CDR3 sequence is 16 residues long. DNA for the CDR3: TGCAGCGTTGAAGGATTCGGCGGGGGGGGACCAGATACGCAGTATTTT. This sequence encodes CSVEGFGGGGPDTQYF.

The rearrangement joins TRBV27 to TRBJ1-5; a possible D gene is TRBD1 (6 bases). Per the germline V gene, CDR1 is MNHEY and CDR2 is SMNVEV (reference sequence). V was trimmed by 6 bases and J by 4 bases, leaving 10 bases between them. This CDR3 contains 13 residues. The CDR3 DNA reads TGTGCCAGCAGCCCTCAGGGGAATCAGCCCCAGCATTTT. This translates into CASSPQGNQPQHF.